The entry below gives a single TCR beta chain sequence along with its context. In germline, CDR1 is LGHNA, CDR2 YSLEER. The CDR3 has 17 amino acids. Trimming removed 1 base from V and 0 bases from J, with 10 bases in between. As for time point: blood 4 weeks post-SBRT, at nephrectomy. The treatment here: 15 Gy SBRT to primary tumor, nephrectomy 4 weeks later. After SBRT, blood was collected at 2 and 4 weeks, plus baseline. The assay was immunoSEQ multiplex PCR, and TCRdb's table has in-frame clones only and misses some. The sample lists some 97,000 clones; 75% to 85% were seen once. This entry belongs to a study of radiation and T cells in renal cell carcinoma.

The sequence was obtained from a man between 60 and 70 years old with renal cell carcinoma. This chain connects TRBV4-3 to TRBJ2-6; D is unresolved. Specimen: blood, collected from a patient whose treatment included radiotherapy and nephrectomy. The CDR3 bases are TGCGCCAGCAGCCAAGTTGCCCGGAGCTCTGGGGCCAACGTCCTGACTTTC. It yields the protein CASSQVARSSGANVLTF.